The source of this T cell receptor (beta chain) is a study of cytomegalovirus exposure and HLA in healthy donors. Study overall: The 120 or so validation repertoires used a platform that matched the one used for the approximately 610 first-cohort repertoires, as a later analysis reported.

The assay was immunoSEQ multiplex PCR, and TCRdb's table has in-frame clones only and misses some. The table lists fewer than 400,000 clones, roughly 87% of them singletons. The germline V gene has CDR1 LNHDA and CDR2 SQIVND (reference sequence). Trimming removed 7 bases from V and 6 bases from J, with 19 bases in between. CDR3 length: 15 amino acids. This TCR came from a man under 40 in good health and CMV-seronegative. The sequencing input was PBMCs. V is TRBV19 and J is TRBJ1-5; tentatively, D is TRBD1 (5 bases). CDR3 region: CASKGIRDQGQPQHF. In nucleotides, the CDR3 is TGTGCCAGTAAAGGTATCAGGGATCAAGGTCAGCCCCAGCATTTT.